These 27 T cell receptor beta chains were sequenced from one sample in a study of molecular identifiers for immune sequencing clone quantification. One entry per CDR3 protein, called by TCRdb with MiXCR from the PCR reads. The data contain about 98,000 distinct CDR3 sequences, under 40% of them singletons. The specimen was naive CD8+ T cells from blood, with Jurkat cell RNA spiked in. Noted subset: FACS-sorted CD8+CD4-CCR7+CD45RA+ naive T cells. All receptors come from a human donor in good health. Some libraries in this study had Jurkat cell RNA spiked in.

The rearrangement links TRBV9 to TRBJ1-1, with D unclear. CDR1 and CDR2 (germline): SGDLS, YYNGEE. Trimming pared 1 base from V and 4 bases from J, leaving 11 bases between. The CDR3 sequence is 14 residues long. The chain's CDR3 is CASSVLGDSTEAFF. In DNA form, the CDR3 reads TGTGCCAGCAGCGTACTCGGGGATTCCACTGAAGCTTTCTTT.

As to this clonotype: The CDR3 ends on some other residue instead of the conserved phenylalanine or tryptophan, so this is likely a read error. The V call is TRBV19, the J call TRBJ1-2, with unresolved D. Germline CDR1 is LNHDA and CDR2 is SQIVND (reference sequence). CDR3 length: 13 residues. The V and J ends lost 6 bases and 4 bases respectively, with 12 bases between them. DNA of the CDR3: TGTGCCAGTAGCTCGGGGAGGCTCTATGGCTACACCATC. It is translated as CASSSGRLYGYTI.

The chain combines TRBV4-3 with TRBJ1-2; D unresolved. CDR3 length: 16 residues. The germline V and J ends were trimmed by 3 bases and 2 bases, with 16 bases remaining between them. Germline V gene lookup returns CDR1 LGHNA and CDR2 YSLEER. The CDR3 DNA reads as TGCGCCAGCAGCCAGACCTTAAGCCGAAGAAACTATGGCTACACCTTC. Its translation: CASSQTLSRRNYGYTF.

Of note for this clonotype: A much bigger clone sits one base away, suggesting this may be a read error. The chain carries TRBV5-6 and TRBJ2-4; perhaps TRBD1 as D (5 bases). Germline V gene lookup returns CDR1 SGHDT and CDR2 YYEEEE. Trimming left V 5 bases short and J 1 base short, with 10 bases between. The CDR3 runs to 14 residues. DNA for the CDR3: TGTGCCAGCAGGCCCAGACAGGCCAAAAACATTCAGTACTTC. Translating it yields CASRPRQAKNIQYF.

At least ten counts were recorded for this clonotype. The V gene is TRBV11-2, the J gene TRBJ1-1; the D is unclear. The CDR3 sequence is 15 residues long. With 1 base removed from V and 0 bases from J, the gap between germline ends came to 9 bases. Per germline, CDR1 SGHAT and CDR2 FQNNGV. CDR3 residues: CASSLGIGLNTEAFF. In DNA form, the CDR3 reads TGTGCCAGCAGCTTAGGAATCGGGCTGAACACTGAAGCTTTCTTT.

CDR3 sequence: CASSSWAGRTYEQYF. CDR3 bases: TGTGCCAGCAGTTCTTGGGCAGGGAGGACCTACGAGCAGTACTTC. The chain carries TRBV27 and TRBJ2-7, with a possible D match to TRBD2 (6 bases). With 4 bases removed from V and 2 bases from J, the gap between germline ends came to 15 bases. Germline V CDR1 and CDR2: MNHEY, SMNVEV (reference sequence). The CDR3 has 15 amino acids.

Comments on this clonotype: This is likely a read error, given that the CDR3 carries no conserved phenylalanine or tryptophan at its end. The rearrangement joins TRBV28 to TRBJ1-5, with TRBD1 identical over 8 bases. Germline loops: CDR1 MDHEN, CDR2 SYDVKM. The length of the CDR3 is 15 residues. Trimming took 4 bases from V and 7 from J; bases not matched to a gene: 9. CDR3 coding DNA: TGTGCCAGCAGTTCCCTTAGACAGGGGAAACAGCCCCAGCATTCT. This sequence encodes CASSSLRQGKQPQHS.

This clonotype was detected many times. This chain connects TRBV14 to TRBJ2-7; D remains unclear. The CDR3 spans 12 residues. Trimming shortened V by 5 bases and J by 1 base, and 6 bases separated the two germline ends. Germline loops: CDR1 SGHDN, CDR2 FVKESK. Written as DNA, the CDR3 is TGTGCCAGCAGCTCTCGATCCTACGAGCAGTACTTC. Translating it yields CASSSRSYEQYF.

This clonotype occurred many times. The rearrangement uses TRBV5-1 and TRBJ2-6, with a tentative D call TRBD2 (5 bases). Deletions cut 0 bases from V and 0 bases from J, with 10 bases between. The CDR3 is 17 residues long. Germline CDR1 and CDR2: SGHRS and YFSETQ. Here the CDR3 reads CASSLVPRDSGANVLTF. The CDR3 DNA reads TGCGCCAGCAGCTTGGTACCCCGGGACTCTGGGGCCAACGTCCTGACTTTC.

V is TRBV2 and J is TRBJ2-6; TRBD1 matches at 7 bases. The germline gives CDR1 SNHLY, CDR2 FYNNEI. The CDR3 extends over 17 amino acids. The J segment lost 4 bases and the V segment lost 7 bases, leaving 13 bases of the junction unmatched. The CDR3, as DNA: TGTGCCAGCACCAAGGAAGGTACAGGGGCCGGGGCCAACGTCCTGACTTTC. Its translation: CASTKEGTGAGANVLTF.

As to this clonotype: At one of its ends the junction is not consistent with the germline gene, which may arise from a read error. The V and J genes are TRBV3-1 and TRBJ2-1; 10 positions agree with TRBD1. CDR3 length: 15 residues. In germline, CDR1 is LGHDT, CDR2 YNNKEL (reference sequence). As DNA, the CDR3 is TGTGCCAGCAGCCTCGGACAGGGGGGGTACAATGAGCAGTTCTTT. Protein sequence: CASSLGQGGYNEQFF.

The chain employs TRBV7-8 and TRBJ2-5; 12 nucleotides line up with TRBD2. The CDR3 extends over 15 amino acids. Germline V gives CDR1 SGHVS, CDR2 FQNEAQ. The junction had 9 bases not matched to a gene; V was cut back by 6 bases and J by 7 bases. The CDR3 is CASREASGGAGTQYF. In DNA, the CDR3 is TGTGCCAGCAGGGAAGCTAGCGGGGGGGCTGGGACCCAGTACTTC.

This clonotype was seen a few times. The genes are TRBV5-5 and TRBJ2-5, with D tentatively TRBD2 (6 bases). There are 13 residues in the CDR3. V shed 5 bases and J shed 4 bases, with 12 bases lying between them. The germline V gene has CDR1 SGHKS and CDR2 YYEKEE (reference sequence). The CDR3 sequence: CASSRGLPETQYF. The CDR3 DNA follows: TGTGCCAGCAGTAGGGGACTTCCAGAGACCCAGTACTTC. The whole variable domain, remainder taken from reference TRBV5-5 and TRBJ2-5, is DAGVTQSPTHLIKTRGQQVTLRCSPISGHKSVSWYQQVLGQGPQFIFQYYEKEERGRGNFPDRFSARQFPNYSSELNVNALLLGDSALYLCASSRGLPETQYFGPGTRLLVL.

By share, this clonotype counts as medium-sized. This chain joins TRBV4-1 and TRBJ1-2; D gene ambiguous. V lost 4 bases and J 7 bases, leaving 25 bases between the germline ends. The germline V gene encodes CDR1 MGHRA and CDR2 YSYEKL. The CDR3 sequence is 17 residues long. The CDR3 bases are TGCGCCAGCAGCCTTCACCGCGTGGCGCAGGCTCATGGTGGCTACACCTTC. Protein product: CASSLHRVAQAHGGYTF.

This clonotype was counted at least ten times. The rearrangement links TRBV7-8 to TRBJ2-7; D might be TRBD1 (6 bases). The V gene lost 5 bases and the J gene lost 4 bases, with 9 bases spanning the gap. The CDR3 is made up of 12 amino acids. Germline assignment: CDR1 SGHVS and CDR2 FQNEAQ. This CDR3 reads CASSPDRYEQYF. CDR3 nucleotides: TGTGCCAGCAGCCCGGACAGATACGAGCAGTACTTC.

This sequence joins TRBV20-1 and TRBJ2-7; 8 nucleotides agree with TRBD1. Germline V gives CDR1 DFQATT, CDR2 SNEGSKA (reference sequence). CDR3 length: 19 amino acids. V lost 6 bases and J lost 9; bases outside the gene matches: 31. The CDR3 loop reads CSATSYLGQGRGARGWQYF. CDR3 in DNA: TGCAGTGCCACCAGCTATCTTGGACAGGGAAGAGGAGCCCGGGGGTGGCAGTACTTC.

This clonotype showed up just a few times. This chain links TRBV5-4 with TRBJ2-7; D is possibly TRBD1 (5 bases). V was trimmed by 0 bases and J by 5 bases, leaving 12 bases between them. The CDR3 spans 14 residues. Looked up from germline, CDR1 is SGHNT and CDR2 is YYREEE (reference sequence). CDR3: CASSLEGFGDEQYF. The CDR3, as DNA: TGTGCCAGCAGCTTGGAGGGGTTTGGGGACGAGCAGTACTTC.

Concerning this clonotype: One base away lies a much larger clone, so this may be a sequencing read error. V is TRBV9 and J is TRBJ2-4; D uncertain. The V end was cut by 0 bases, the J end by 8 bases, with 15 bases between. The germline V gene encodes CDR1 SGDLS and CDR2 YYNGEE. The CDR3 loop spans 15 amino acids. The chain's CDR3 is CASSVERVLMDIQYF. CDR3 nucleotides: TGTGCCAGCAGCGTAGAACGAGTCCTTATGGACATTCAGTACTTC.

This clonotype was counted at least ten times. V is TRBV20-1 and J is TRBJ2-3; 11 nucleotides align to TRBD2. The junction had 0 bases not matched to a gene; V was cut back by 3 bases and J by 4 bases. Per the germline V gene, CDR1 is DFQATT and CDR2 is SNEGSKA (reference sequence). The CDR3 has 13 amino acids. This CDR3 reads CSASSGRADTQYF. CDR3 bases: TGCAGTGCTAGTAGCGGGAGGGCAGATACGCAGTATTTT.

This chain uses TRBV9 with TRBJ2-1, with D unclear. Trimming pared 3 bases from V and 8 bases from J, leaving 6 bases between. This CDR3 has 11 amino acids. The germline gives CDR1 SGDLS, CDR2 YYNGEE. In DNA form, the CDR3 reads TGTGCCAGCAGCGGCACTGATGAGCAGTTCTTC. Its protein is CASSGTDEQFF.

At least ten counts were recorded for this clonotype. This chain uses TRBV27 with TRBJ2-7; the D is unclear. The germline CDR1 and CDR2 sequences are MNHEY and SMNVEV (reference sequence). Between the trimmed V and J ends, which lost 5 bases and 4 bases, there was a span of 9 bases. The CDR3 has 12 amino acids. The CDR3 DNA reads as TGTGCCAGCAGTCACGGCCCTTACGAGCAGTACTTC. Protein: CASSHGPYEQYF.

The chain joins TRBV7-9 to TRBJ2-5, with a weak D call TRBD2 (5 bases). Germline assignment: CDR1 SEHNR and CDR2 FQNEAQ (reference sequence). The length of the CDR3 is 15 residues. Trimming removed 1 base at V and 7 bases at J, with 16 bases between. In nucleotides, the CDR3 is TGTGCCAGCAGCTTAGGTTCAGAGGGATTCCTGACCCAGTACTTC. Amino acid sequence: CASSLGSEGFLTQYF.

The rearrangement uses TRBV5-4 and TRBJ2-1; maybe TRBD2 (5 bases). Looked up from germline, CDR1 is SGHNT and CDR2 is YYREEE (reference sequence). Between the trimmed V and J ends, which lost 4 bases and 10 bases, there was a span of 12 bases. This CDR3 contains 12 residues. The CDR3 reads CASSEGLLEQFF. The CDR3 DNA reads TGTGCCAGCAGCGAAGGACTCCTCGAGCAGTTCTTC.

As concerns this clonotype: A read error may be the cause here, since a much bigger clone is one base away. The chain employs TRBV29-1 and TRBJ2-3; either TRBD1 or TRBD2 may fit D (5 bases each). Germline assignment: CDR1 SQVTM and CDR2 ANQGSEA. This CDR3 spans 14 amino acids. This chain's CDR3 is CRVVTGEGTDTQYF. DNA for the CDR3: TGCAGGGTTGTTACCGGCGAGGGGACAGATACGCAGTATTTT.

Comment on this clonotype: A much more abundant neighbour one base away suggests this may be a read error. V usage is TRBV29-1 and J usage is TRBJ2-7, with D uncertain. Germline V gives CDR1 SQVTM, CDR2 ANQGSEA. This CDR3 spans 13 amino acids. V lost 3 bases, J lost 0 bases, and 9 bases lay in between. The CDR3 DNA follows: TGCAGCGTTGAGGATCATGCCTCCTACGAGCAGTACTTC. It specifies CSVEDHASYEQYF.

The V gene is TRBV4-3, the J gene TRBJ2-1; D possibly corresponds to TRBD2 (5 bases). The CDR3 runs to 15 residues. Trimming took off 4 bases at V and 6 bases at J, with 16 bases between the two ends. The germline V gene has CDR1 LGHNA and CDR2 YSLEER. The CDR3 DNA sequence: TGCGCCAGCAGCCGAAACTCCCAAAGCGGCAATGAGCAGTTCTTC. Protein: CASSRNSQSGNEQFF.

V and J are TRBV7-9 and TRBJ1-4; D perhaps matches TRBD1 (5 bases). Trimming took 7 bases from V and 0 from J, leaving 15 bases between them. Per germline, CDR1 SEHNR and CDR2 FQNEAQ (reference sequence). This CDR3 is 16 amino acids long. CDR3 coding DNA: TGTGCCAGCACCAAACGGGACGCAGCAACTAATGAAAAACTGTTTTTT. Protein: CASTKRDAATNEKLFF.